One and the same sample provided the 6 T cell receptor beta chains below, sequenced in a study of regulatory T cells in long-lasting Graves disease. The sample's time point: newly diagnosed GD, antithyroid drugs for less than 3 months. Extracted PBMC RNA gave rise to the TCR library. HTBI primers from iRepertoire and Arm-PCR of CDR3 regions yielded the TCR beta libraries. TCRdb recomputed calls from the multiplex PCR reads with MiXCR, one row per CDR3 protein. The sample comprises roughly 530,000 distinct CDR3 sequences, around 16% of which are singletons, and around 25% rests with the top ten. This same sample was also taken into another study, of T cells in Graves' hyperthyroidism and ophthalmopathy.

The source material was peripheral blood mononuclear cells (PBMCs), sampled at new diagnosis, from a patient treated with antithyroid drugs. The receptor set was obtained from a woman in her forties or fifties with Graves disease.

Only a few counts were recorded for this clonotype. This rearrangement joins TRBV7-9 to TRBJ1-2; possible D gene TRBD1, 5 bases. From germline, CDR1 is SEHNR and CDR2 FQNEAQ (reference sequence). The CDR3 runs 14 residues. Trimming left V 5 bases short and J 2 bases short, with 12 bases between. The CDR3 loop is CASSPHRDNYGYTF. In DNA form, the CDR3 reads TGTGCCAGCAGCCCCCACCGGGACAACTATGGCTACACCTTC.

Only a few counts were recorded for this clonotype. The chain carries TRBV5-4 and TRBJ2-5; D is uncertain. The CDR3 length is 13 residues. Trimming took 1 base from V and 4 from J, leaving 8 bases between them. Germline assignment: CDR1 SGHNT and CDR2 YYREEE (reference sequence). CDR3 bases: TGTGCCAGCAGCTTGAAGATGGGAGAGACCCAGTACTTC. Encoded protein: CASSLKMGETQYF.

This clonotype was observed at least ten times. The rearrangement joins TRBV3-1 to TRBJ2-1; 16 bases agree with TRBD2. This CDR3 region has 15 residues. Germline V gene sequence: CDR1 LGHDT, CDR2 YNNKEL (reference sequence). V was pared by 4 bases and J by 13 bases, with 7 bases of the junction left unmatched. The CDR3 loop is CASSPPGLAGGGQFF. As DNA, the CDR3 is TGTGCCAGCAGCCCTCCGGGACTAGCGGGGGGGGGACAGTTCTTC.

This clonotype was counted at least ten times. The chain links TRBV11-3 to TRBJ1-1; 7 bases align to TRBD1. There are 13 residues in the CDR3. The V gene's germline CDR1 is SGHNT and CDR2 YENEEA. V lost 5 bases to trimming and J lost 7 bases; unmatched junction nucleotides: 7. As DNA, the CDR3 is TGTGCCAGCAGCGGCCGGGACAGTTATGAAGCTTTCTTT. Protein: CASSGRDSYEAFF. The full variable domain, with the rest looked up from reference TRBV11-3 and TRBJ1-1, is EAGVVQSPRYKIIEKKQPVAFWCNPISGHNTLYWYLQNLGQGPELLIRYENEEAVDDSQLPKDRFSAERLKGVDSTLKIQPAELGDSAVYLCASSGRDSYEAFFGQGTRLTVV.

DNA for the CDR3: TGTGCCAGCAGCATGGAGTTGGGGACCAATCAGCCCCAGCATTTT. It encodes CASSMELGTNQPQHF. The chain uses TRBV5-5 and TRBJ1-5, with D possibly TRBD1 on 5 matching bases. Germline CDR1 reads SGHKS; CDR2 reads YYEKEE (reference sequence). This CDR3 has 15 amino acids. With 4 bases removed from V and 3 bases from J, the gap between germline ends came to 14 bases. The whole variable domain, remainder taken from reference TRBV5-5 and TRBJ1-5, is DAGVTQSPTHLIKTRGQQVTLRCSPISGHKSVSWYQQVLGQGPQFIFQYYEKEERGRGNFPDRFSARQFPNYSSELNVNALLLGDSALYLCASSMELGTNQPQHFGDGTRLSIL.

This clonotype was picked up a small number of times. A much larger clone differs by one base, so this may be a read error. The chain uses TRBV30 and TRBJ1-1; no clear D gene. The CDR3 is 12 amino acids. Germline CDR1 and CDR2: GTSNPN and SVGIG (reference sequence). The ends were cut back, 0 bases at V and 4 bases at J, with 6 bases in the middle. The CDR3 DNA reads TGTGCCTGGAGTGTTGTTGGCACTGAAGCTTTCTTT. It codes for CAWSVVGTEAFF.